This T cell receptor beta chain was retrieved from a study of T cell responses to AZD1222 COVID-19 vaccine. Sequenced by immunoSEQ multiplex PCR; TCRdb stores in-frame clones only, minus some. This table has 150,000 to 200,000 clones, about 91% appearing once. The sequenced sample was peripheral blood, obtained 28 days after the second AZD1222 dose. The sequence derives from an adult who received the AZD1222 COVID-19 vaccine.

The chain's CDR3 is CASSLGVKVTDTQYF. DNA for the CDR3: TGTGCCAGCAGTTTGGGAGTTAAGGTCACAGATACGCAGTATTTT. This sequence joins TRBV28 and TRBJ2-3; D may be TRBD2 (5 bases). The CDR3 consists of 15 residues. Trimming removed 3 bases at V and 2 bases at J, with 12 bases between. From germline, CDR1 is MDHEN and CDR2 SYDVKM.